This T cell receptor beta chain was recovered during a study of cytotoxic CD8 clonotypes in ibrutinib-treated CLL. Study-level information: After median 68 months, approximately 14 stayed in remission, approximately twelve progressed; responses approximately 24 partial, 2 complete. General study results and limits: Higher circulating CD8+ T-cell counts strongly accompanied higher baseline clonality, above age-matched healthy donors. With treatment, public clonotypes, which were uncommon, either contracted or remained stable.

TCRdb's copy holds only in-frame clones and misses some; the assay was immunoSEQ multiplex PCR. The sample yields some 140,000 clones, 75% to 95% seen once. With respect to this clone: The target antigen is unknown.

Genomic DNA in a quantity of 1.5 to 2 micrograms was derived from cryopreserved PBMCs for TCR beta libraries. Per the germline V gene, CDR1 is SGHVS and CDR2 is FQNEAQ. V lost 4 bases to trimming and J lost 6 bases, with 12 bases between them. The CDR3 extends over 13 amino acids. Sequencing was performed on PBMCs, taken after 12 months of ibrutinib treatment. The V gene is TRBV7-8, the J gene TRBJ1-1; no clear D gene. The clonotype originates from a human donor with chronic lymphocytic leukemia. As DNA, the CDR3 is TGTGCCAGCAGCTCTTGGTGGGGTTCTGAAGCTTTCTTT. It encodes CASSSWWGSEAFF.